This TCR beta chain was identified during a study of blood T cell repertoires in COVID-19. Study-wide background: From T cells, B-cell-depleted T cells, or PBMCs came the material, which was cDNA or gDNA.

In the authors' methods: Amplification of reference gene primers was used by the study to estimate nucleated cell counts. Sequencing was performed with immunoSEQ multiplex PCR; in TCRdb, only in-frame clones are kept and a portion is missing. D and trimming were read from the DNA, whereas the V and J calls and clone size are those reported in that table. In the table there are 25,000 to 30,000 clones, roughly 90% of which are singletons. Sequenced input: peripheral blood. The TCR comes from a human donor in a cohort sampled during active COVID-19.

The CDR3 DNA reads TGTGCCATCAGTGGGAGTCGGACATCCTACGAGCAGTACTTC. Encoded protein: CAISGSRTSYEQYF. This chain connects TRBV10-3 to TRBJ2-7; D may be TRBD1 (5 bases). CDR1 ENHRY and CDR2 SYGVKD come from the germline V gene. V gave up 4 bases and J gave up 1 base, with 11 bases separating them. The CDR3 has 14 amino acids.